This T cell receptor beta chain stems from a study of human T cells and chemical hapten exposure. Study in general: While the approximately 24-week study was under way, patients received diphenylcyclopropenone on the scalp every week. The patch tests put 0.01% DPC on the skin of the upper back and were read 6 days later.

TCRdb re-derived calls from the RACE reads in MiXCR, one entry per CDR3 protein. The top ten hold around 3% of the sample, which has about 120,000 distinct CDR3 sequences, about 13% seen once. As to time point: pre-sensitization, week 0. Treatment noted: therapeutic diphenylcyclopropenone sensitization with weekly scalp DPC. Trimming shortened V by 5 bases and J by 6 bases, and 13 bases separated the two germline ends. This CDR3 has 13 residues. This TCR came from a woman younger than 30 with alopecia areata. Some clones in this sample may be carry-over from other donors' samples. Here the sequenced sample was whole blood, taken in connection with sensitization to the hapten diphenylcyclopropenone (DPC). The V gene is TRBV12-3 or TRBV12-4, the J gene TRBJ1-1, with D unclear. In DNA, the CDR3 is TGTGCCAGCAGTCTCAAAGGACTCGCTGAAGCTTTCTTT. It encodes CASSLKGLAEAFF.